The present T cell receptor beta chain was sequenced within a study of blood T cells in healthy people across ages. Study-level results: Roughly linear age-related decline in beta diversity appeared, significant by age about 40. The long-lived group displayed more naive CD4+ cells, plus higher diversity, than the aged donors did.

The second PCR ran roughly 6 to 11 cycles with a sample-barcoded 5' primer and J-beta primers. TCRdb reprocessed the 5' RACE reads via MiXCR and lists one record per CDR3 protein. This sample carries about 730,000 distinct CDR3 sequences, approximately 39% of them seen once, and the ten largest clones take 20% to 25%. V was clipped by 8 bases and J by 3 bases; unmatched bases: 12. The CDR3 totals 16 residues. Germline CDR1 and CDR2: MDHEN and SYDVKM. In regard to this clonotype: Its antigen is as yet unknown.

The genes are TRBV28 and TRBJ1-5; TRBD1 aligns across 8 bases. The source material was blood. This receptor was obtained from a woman aged 55-69 years in good health. The CDR3 region is CASGTGTGPFNQPQHF. The CDR3, as DNA: TGTGCCAGCGGTACCGGGACAGGACCTTTCAATCAGCCCCAGCATTTT.